The clone carrying this TCR beta chain was counted only a few times. This sample stems from a study of blood T cell repertoires in COVID-19. As for the study in general: COVID-19 samples from acute and convalescent phases originated in the United States, Italy and Spain. PBMCs, B-cell-depleted T cells, or T cells provided the cDNA or gDNA that made up the material.

Original processing methods: From reference gene primer amplification, estimates of nucleated cell counts were derived. The repertoire was sequenced with immunoSEQ multiplex PCR; TCRdb's copy has only in-frame clones and lacks some. V and J calls and clone size are as listed in that table; D and trimming were resolved from the DNA. Of under 200,000 clones in the sample, around 84% were seen once. Seattle patient enrollment occurred during active infection, with longitudinal follow-up thereafter. Germline V gene lookup returns CDR1 MGHRA and CDR2 YSYEKL. Between the trimmed V and J ends, which lost 0 bases and 7 bases, there was a span of 16 bases. The CDR3 extends over 16 amino acids.

This TCR was recovered from a woman between 70 and 85 years old with COVID-19, enrolled during active disease. Sequenced sample: peripheral blood. This chain joins TRBV4-1 and TRBJ1-3, with a weak D call TRBD1 (6 bases). The CDR3 nucleotides are TGCGCCAGCAGCCAAGATCATTGGGGGCTTGGGAACACCATATATTTT. It is translated as CASSQDHWGLGNTIYF.